This T cell receptor beta chain was recovered during a study of blood T cell repertoires in COVID-19. Turning to the study itself: Whether acute or convalescent, the COVID-19 samples came from the United States, Italy and Spain. PBMCs, B-cell-depleted T cells, or T cells were the source of the cDNA or gDNA that made up the material.

Methods used by the authors: From reference gene primer amplification, estimates of nucleated cell counts were derived. Measured with immunoSEQ multiplex PCR; TCRdb has only the in-frame clones, and not every one. The DNA gave D and trimming, while V, J and clone size come from that table. The sample carries 200,000 to 250,000 clones, around 80% recorded once. Germline CDR1 and CDR2: SGDLS and YYNGEE. The CDR3 sequence is 12 residues long. V was shortened by 3 bases and J by 7 bases, with 10 bases between the two germline ends. This TCR derives from a man younger than 40 with active or convalescent COVID-19. The rearrangement uses TRBV9 and TRBJ1-2; TRBD1 is a possible D gene (5 bases). Sequences were obtained from peripheral blood. CDR3 coding DNA: TGTGCCAGCAGCGCAGGACAAATTGGCTACACCTTC. Its protein product is CASSAGQIGYTF.